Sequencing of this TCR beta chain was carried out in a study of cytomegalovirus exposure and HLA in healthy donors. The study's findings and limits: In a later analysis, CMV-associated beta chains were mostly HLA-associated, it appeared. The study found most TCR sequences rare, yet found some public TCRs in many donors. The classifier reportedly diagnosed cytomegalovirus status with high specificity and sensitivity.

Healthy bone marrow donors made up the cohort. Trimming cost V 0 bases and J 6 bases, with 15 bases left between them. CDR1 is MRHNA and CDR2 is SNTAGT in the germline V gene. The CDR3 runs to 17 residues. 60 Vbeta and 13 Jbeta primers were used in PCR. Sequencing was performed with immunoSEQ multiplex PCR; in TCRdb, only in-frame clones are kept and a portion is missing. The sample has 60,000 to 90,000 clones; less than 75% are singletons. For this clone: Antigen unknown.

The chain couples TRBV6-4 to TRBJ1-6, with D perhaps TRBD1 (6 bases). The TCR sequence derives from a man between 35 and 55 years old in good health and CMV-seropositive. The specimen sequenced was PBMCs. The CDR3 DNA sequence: TGTGCCAGCAGTGACTCCGGGACACCTGGAGGTAATTCACCCCTCCACTTT. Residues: CASSDSGTPGGNSPLHF.